The source of this TCR beta chain is a study of shared clonotypes between healthy human individuals. Clones were read by immunoSEQ multiplex PCR, and TCRdb kept only the in-frame ones, dropping some. This table holds more than 2 million clones, 90% to 97% found once. In regard to this clone: Its cognate antigen is unknown.

Broader study findings: The study's rarefaction showed incomplete sorted-subset sequencing despite large depth. Naive subsets generally had larger estimated richness than memory subsets. Naive CD4 clonotypes overlapped across a few donors at about 5%.

The TCR originated in a man between 18 and 29 years old in good health. Sequencing was done on a sample of naive CD4+ T cells sorted from blood. Regarding subset: CD45RA+ positively selected.

CDR3 loop: CASRGPFSSNEKLFF. As DNA, the CDR3 is TGTGCCAGCCGAGGTCCCTTCTCGTCTAATGAAAAACTGTTTTTT. J is TRBJ1-4 and V is TRBV6-7; D ambiguous. TRBV6-7 is an open reading frame whose function is uncertain. The germline V and J ends were trimmed by 8 bases and 3 bases, with 16 bases remaining between them. The CDR3 consists of 15 residues.